This TCR beta chain emerged from a study of control samples from healthy donors and cancer patients. CDR1 is MNHNY, CDR2 SVGAGI, per germline (reference sequence). The CDR3 totals 16 residues. The J segment lost 5 bases and the V segment lost 7 bases, leaving 9 bases of the junction unmatched. Libraries were prepared by immunoSEQ multiplex PCR; TCRdb keeps only in-frame clonotypes and omits some of them. This sample yields over 80,000 clones, of which about 80% are seen a single time; over 9.5% belongs to the top ten. The clonotype was recovered from a woman in her thirties in good health. Sample: blood. The chain joins TRBV6-6 to TRBJ1-5; 12 positions agree with TRBD1. CDR3 loop: CASISTGTGGDQPQHF. CDR3 bases: TGTGCCAGCATTAGTACCGGGACAGGGGGCGATCAGCCCCAGCATTTT.